This T cell receptor beta chain was recovered during a study of T cell changes during pregnancy in multiple sclerosis. The repertoire was sequenced with immunoSEQ multiplex PCR; TCRdb's copy has only in-frame clones and lacks some. The repertoire includes roughly 61,000 clones, over 80% of them detected once, and 0.89% sits in the top ten. The sequences come from peripheral blood, collected in the first trimester of pregnancy. The TCR comes from a female donor in good health, enrolled as a control in a pregnancy study.

CDR3 sequence reads: CASRPGTGPQGYTF. As DNA, the CDR3 is TGTGCCAGCAGACCCGGGACAGGGCCTCAGGGCTACACCTTC. This chain uses TRBV7-3 with TRBJ1-2; 9 nucleotides agree with TRBD1. CDR1 is SGHTA and CDR2 is FQGTGA in the germline V gene. The CDR3 has 14 amino acids. J was trimmed by 8 bases and V by 6 bases; bases with no gene match: 10.